These T cell receptor beta chains were read from a single sample in a study of cytomegalovirus exposure and HLA in healthy donors. Some clones are missing from TCRdb's copy, which holds only in-frame ones; the method was immunoSEQ multiplex PCR. The table records roughly 130,000 clones, 85% to 90% of them present only once. Material for sequencing was PBMCs. These receptors came from a man aged 25-45 years in good health and CMV-seronegative. CDR3s include the opening cysteine and the closing phenylalanine or tryptophan. The D gene is left open where the match is weak. Clone sizes are given selectively: once, few, many, or a class where the clone is expanded.

d_call: TRBD1
j_call: TRBJ2-7
clone_size: NA
v_call: TRBV5-6
cdr3_aa: CASNVPDRVVSYEQYF
cdr3_nt: TGTGCCAGCAACGTTCCGGACAGGGTCGTTTCCTACGAGCAGTACTTC

d_call: NA
j_call: TRBJ2-5
clone_size: NA
v_call: TRBV30
cdr3_aa: CAWKVGRAGETQYF
cdr3_nt: TGTGCCTGGAAAGTGGGCCGGGCGGGGGAGACCCAGTACTTC

d_call: NA
j_call: TRBJ2-7
clone_size: NA
v_call: TRBV10-1
cdr3_aa: CASKRDTYSYEQYF
cdr3_nt: TGCGCCAGCAAGAGGGACACCTACTCCTACGAGCAGTACTTC

d_call: NA
j_call: TRBJ2-7
clone_size: once
v_call: TRBV18
cdr3_aa: CASGLNYEQYF
cdr3_nt: TGTGCCAGCGGACTAAACTACGAGCAGTACTTC

d_call: NA
j_call: TRBJ1-2
clone_size: NA
v_call: TRBV6-1
cdr3_aa: CASKTGGGSGYGYTF
cdr3_nt: TGTGCCAGCAAAACTGGTGGGGGGTCCGGCTATGGCTACACCTTC

d_call: TRBD2
j_call: TRBJ2-3
clone_size: NA
v_call: TRBV7-8
cdr3_aa: CASSGEAGADTQYF
cdr3_nt: TGTGCCAGCAGCGGGGAAGCGGGAGCAGATACGCAGTATTTT

d_call: TRBD1
j_call: TRBJ1-6
clone_size: once
v_call: TRBV5-6
cdr3_aa: CASSFGQVNSPLHF
cdr3_nt: TGTGCCAGCAGCTTCGGACAGGTTAATTCACCCCTCCACTTT

d_call: TRBD1
j_call: TRBJ2-3
clone_size: NA
v_call: TRBV12-5
cdr3_aa: CASGLVQGTEVTDTQYF
cdr3_nt: TGTGCTAGTGGTTTGGTACAGGGGACAGAGGTCACAGATACGCAGTATTTT

d_call: NA
j_call: TRBJ1-6
clone_size: NA
v_call: TRBV30
cdr3_aa: CAWSGESYNSPLHF
cdr3_nt: TGTGCCTGGAGCGGGGAGTCCTATAATTCACCCCTCCACTTT

d_call: NA
j_call: TRBJ1-1
clone_size: NA
v_call: TRBV15
cdr3_aa: CATSSSRGSNTEAFF
cdr3_nt: TGTGCCACCAGCTCATCGCGCGGATCGAACACTGAAGCTTTCTTT

d_call: TRBD1
j_call: TRBJ2-7
clone_size: NA
v_call: TRBV18
cdr3_aa: CASSRVPGQIYEQYF
cdr3_nt: TGTGCCAGCTCTCGAGTTCCGGGACAGATATACGAGCAGTACTTC

d_call: NA
j_call: TRBJ1-1
clone_size: NA
v_call: TRBV29-1
cdr3_aa: CSMDTNTEAFF
cdr3_nt: TGCAGCATGGACACGAACACTGAAGCTTTCTTT

d_call: NA
j_call: TRBJ2-5
clone_size: NA
v_call: TRBV9
cdr3_aa: CASSEGQLYQETQYF
cdr3_nt: TGTGCCAGCAGCGAGGGGCAGCTGTACCAAGAGACCCAGTACTTC

d_call: TRBD2
j_call: TRBJ2-2
clone_size: once
v_call: TRBV25-1
cdr3_aa: CASSRGGVGGELFF
cdr3_nt: TGTGCCAGCAGTCGCGGGGGAGTCGGCGGGGAGCTGTTTTTT

d_call: NA
j_call: TRBJ2-4
clone_size: NA
v_call: TRBV5-1
cdr3_aa: CASSTPGDIQYF
cdr3_nt: TGCGCCAGCAGCACCCCGGGGGACATTCAGTACTTC

d_call: TRBD1
j_call: TRBJ1-4
clone_size: NA
v_call: TRBV9
cdr3_aa: CASSANRGLATNEKLFF
cdr3_nt: TGTGCCAGCAGCGCTAACAGGGGGCTTGCAACTAATGAAAAACTGTTTTTT

d_call: NA
j_call: TRBJ2-7
clone_size: few
v_call: TRBV5-1
cdr3_aa: CASSLYSGIVEQYF
cdr3_nt: TGCGCCAGCAGCTTGTATAGCGGCATCGTCGAGCAGTACTTC

d_call: TRBD1
j_call: TRBJ1-1
clone_size: NA
v_call: TRBV30
cdr3_aa: CAWCLKPGQGNTEAFF
cdr3_nt: TGTGCCTGGTGCCTGAAACCGGGACAGGGGAACACTGAAGCTTTCTTT

d_call: TRBD2
j_call: TRBJ2-1
clone_size: NA
v_call: TRBV4-1
cdr3_aa: CASSPLGLAGSYNEQFF
cdr3_nt: TGCGCCAGCAGCCCACTGGGACTAGCGGGTTCCTACAATGAGCAGTTCTTC

d_call: NA
j_call: TRBJ2-3
clone_size: NA
v_call: TRBV7-3
cdr3_aa: CASSLSGSGDTQYF
cdr3_nt: TGTGCCAGCAGCTTAAGTGGGAGTGGTGATACGCAGTATTTT

d_call: NA
j_call: TRBJ2-3
clone_size: NA
v_call: TRBV11-2
cdr3_aa: CASRPWRGHEEDTQYF
cdr3_nt: TGTGCCAGCAGGCCTTGGAGGGGGCACGAGGAAGATACGCAGTATTTT

d_call: TRBD2
j_call: TRBJ2-1
clone_size: NA
v_call: TRBV30
cdr3_aa: CAWSVGAWLAGGNEQFF
cdr3_nt: TGTGCCTGGAGTGTGGGGGCCTGGCTAGCGGGAGGGAATGAGCAGTTCTTC

d_call: NA
j_call: TRBJ1-4
clone_size: NA
v_call: TRBV5-6
cdr3_aa: CASSLLATNEKLFF
cdr3_nt: TGTGCCAGCAGCTTGCTTGCAACTAATGAAAAACTGTTTTTT

d_call: NA
j_call: TRBJ2-4
clone_size: NA
v_call: TRBV13
cdr3_aa: CASSQQKNIQYF
cdr3_nt: TGTGCCAGCAGCCAACAAAAAAACATTCAGTACTTC

d_call: NA
j_call: TRBJ1-5
clone_size: NA
v_call: TRBV6-1
cdr3_aa: CASSDSQPQHF
cdr3_nt: TGTGCCAGCAGTGACTCTCAGCCCCAGCATTTT

d_call: NA
j_call: TRBJ2-2
clone_size: NA
v_call: TRBV5-1
cdr3_aa: CASSQPTGGRPDTGELFF
cdr3_nt: TGCGCCAGCAGCCAGCCGACAGGCGGACGCCCCGACACCGGGGAGCTGTTTTTT

d_call: NA
j_call: TRBJ2-7
clone_size: few
v_call: TRBV2
cdr3_aa: CASSAQGSDYEQYF
cdr3_nt: TGTGCCAGCAGTGCACAGGGTTCGGATTACGAGCAGTACTTC

d_call: NA
j_call: TRBJ1-1
clone_size: NA
v_call: TRBV5-1
cdr3_aa: CASSPRGTEAFF
cdr3_nt: TGCGCCAGCAGCCCTAGGGGTACTGAAGCTTTCTTT

d_call: NA
j_call: TRBJ1-2
clone_size: NA
v_call: TRBV5-6
cdr3_aa: CASSSGADGYTF
cdr3_nt: TGTGCCAGCAGCTCAGGCGCTGATGGCTACACCTTC

d_call: TRBD2
j_call: TRBJ2-3
clone_size: NA
v_call: TRBV19
cdr3_aa: CASSRILGGSATDTQYF
cdr3_nt: TGTGCCAGTAGTCGGATCCTAGGCGGGAGCGCAACAGATACGCAGTATTTT

d_call: TRBD1
j_call: TRBJ2-6
clone_size: NA
v_call: TRBV10-2
cdr3_aa: CASKSGGNGANVLTF
cdr3_nt: TGCGCCAGCAAGTCAGGGGGAAATGGGGCCAACGTCCTGACTTTC

d_call: NA
j_call: TRBJ2-7
clone_size: NA
v_call: TRBV6-5
cdr3_aa: CASIGGGNYEQYF
cdr3_nt: TGTGCCAGCATCGGAGGAGGGAACTACGAGCAGTACTTC

d_call: NA
j_call: TRBJ2-7
clone_size: NA
v_call: TRBV14
cdr3_aa: CASITYEQYF
cdr3_nt: TGTGCCAGCATAACCTACGAGCAGTACTTC

d_call: TRBD2
j_call: TRBJ2-2
clone_size: NA
v_call: TRBV19
cdr3_aa: CASLGLVGKRSTGELFF
cdr3_nt: TGTGCCAGCTTAGGACTAGTCGGGAAGAGAAGCACCGGGGAGCTGTTTTTT

d_call: TRBD2
j_call: TRBJ2-7
clone_size: NA
v_call: TRBV29-1
cdr3_aa: CSAGLAGGPSYEQYF
cdr3_nt: TGCAGCGCCGGACTAGCGGGAGGCCCATCCTACGAGCAGTACTTC

d_call: TRBD1
j_call: TRBJ2-7
clone_size: NA
v_call: TRBV9
cdr3_aa: CASSVGDRVTEQYF
cdr3_nt: TGTGCCAGCAGCGTAGGGGACAGGGTTACCGAGCAGTACTTC

d_call: NA
j_call: TRBJ2-3
clone_size: NA
v_call: TRBV5-6
cdr3_aa: CASSVPFVRSTSTDTQYF
cdr3_nt: TGTGCCAGCAGCGTGCCTTTTGTGCGGAGTACTAGCACAGATACGCAGTATTTT

d_call: NA
j_call: TRBJ2-2
clone_size: NA
v_call: TRBV29-1
cdr3_aa: CSVGAGRPNTGELFF
cdr3_nt: TGCAGCGTTGGAGCAGGCAGACCGAACACCGGGGAGCTGTTTTTT

d_call: TRBD1
j_call: TRBJ1-5
clone_size: NA
v_call: TRBV27
cdr3_aa: CASNPSGGTQPQHF
cdr3_nt: TGTGCCAGCAATCCCTCAGGGGGGACTCAGCCCCAGCATTTT

d_call: NA
j_call: TRBJ2-7
clone_size: NA
v_call: TRBV27
cdr3_aa: CASGDGGPYEQYF
cdr3_nt: TGTGCCAGCGGAGATGGAGGACCTTACGAGCAGTACTTC

d_call: TRBD2
j_call: TRBJ2-7
clone_size: few
v_call: TRBV7-9
cdr3_aa: CASSSGLVHYEQYF
cdr3_nt: TGTGCCAGCAGCTCTGGACTAGTACACTACGAGCAGTACTTC

d_call: NA
j_call: TRBJ1-2
clone_size: NA
v_call: TRBV27
cdr3_aa: CASSLQGSDGYTF
cdr3_nt: TGTGCCAGCAGTTTACAGGGTTCTGATGGCTACACCTTC

d_call: NA
j_call: TRBJ2-5
clone_size: NA
v_call: TRBV11-3
cdr3_aa: CASSLGGLGRQETQYF
cdr3_nt: TGTGCCAGCAGCTTAGGAGGTCTAGGGAGGCAAGAGACCCAGTACTTC

d_call: TRBD2
j_call: TRBJ2-2
clone_size: NA
v_call: TRBV7-9
cdr3_aa: CASSLSGRGTGELFF
cdr3_nt: TGTGCCAGCAGCCTTAGCGGGAGGGGGACCGGGGAGCTGTTTTTT

d_call: TRBD1
j_call: TRBJ2-3
clone_size: NA
v_call: TRBV5-8
cdr3_aa: CASSPGDRRNTDTQYF
cdr3_nt: TGTGCCAGCAGCCCCGGGGACAGGAGGAACACAGATACGCAGTATTTT

d_call: NA
j_call: TRBJ2-5
clone_size: NA
v_call: TRBV29-1
cdr3_aa: CSVEGYQETQYF
cdr3_nt: TGCAGCGTTGAGGGCTACCAAGAGACCCAGTACTTC

d_call: NA
j_call: TRBJ2-3
clone_size: NA
v_call: TRBV13
cdr3_aa: CASSLGRGWGDTQYF
cdr3_nt: TGTGCCAGCAGCTTAGGCAGGGGCTGGGGAGATACGCAGTATTTT

d_call: TRBD1
j_call: TRBJ2-7
clone_size: NA
v_call: TRBV10-3
cdr3_aa: CAIIWTGTLHSYEQYF
cdr3_nt: TGTGCCATCATATGGACAGGAACCTTGCATTCCTACGAGCAGTACTTC

d_call: TRBD2
j_call: TRBJ2-1
clone_size: NA
v_call: TRBV4-1
cdr3_aa: CASSQKGLAENNEQFF
cdr3_nt: TGCGCCAGCAGCCAAAAGGGACTAGCGGAGAATAATGAGCAGTTCTTC

d_call: NA
j_call: TRBJ1-1
clone_size: NA
v_call: TRBV5-1
cdr3_aa: CASSLQRTNTEAFF
cdr3_nt: TGCGCCAGCAGCCTACAGAGAACGAACACTGAAGCTTTCTTT

d_call: NA
j_call: TRBJ2-3
clone_size: NA
v_call: TRBV15
cdr3_aa: CATSRRGSSTDTQYF
cdr3_nt: TGTGCCACCAGCAGGCGGGGTTCTAGCACAGATACGCAGTATTTT

d_call: TRBD1
j_call: TRBJ1-2
clone_size: few
v_call: TRBV19
cdr3_aa: CASSIRSGQGLNGYTF
cdr3_nt: TGTGCCAGTAGTATACGGTCGGGACAGGGTTTGAATGGCTACACCTTC

d_call: NA
j_call: TRBJ2-3
clone_size: NA
v_call: TRBV25-1
cdr3_aa: CASSEFSLLDTQYF
cdr3_nt: TGTGCCAGCAGTGAATTTAGTTTACTAGATACGCAGTATTTT

d_call: NA
j_call: TRBJ1-1
clone_size: NA
v_call: TRBV25-1
cdr3_aa: CASSEVFGDMTNTEAFF
cdr3_nt: TGTGCCAGCAGTGAGGTTTTTGGGGACATGACGAACACTGAAGCTTTCTTT